These T cell receptor beta chains were read from a single sample in a study of blood T cell repertoires in COVID-19. The table came from immunoSEQ multiplex PCR; TCRdb's copy has only in-frame clones and leaves some out. The sample yields 200,000 to 250,000 clones, approximately 83% seen once. Sequences were obtained from PBMCs or T cells enriched from blood (not recorded which). Source of these receptors: a woman in her thirties or forties with acute COVID-19. CDR3s include the opening cysteine and the closing phenylalanine or tryptophan. Fields, in order: V gene, clone size, J gene, D gene, CDR3 protein, CDR3 DNA. A D gene is named only where the DNA matches it firmly. A row's size may be missing; if present it is once, few, many or a size class.

v_gene: TRBV18; abundance: -; j_gene: TRBJ1-2; d_gene: -; CDR3aa: CASSPSGRGGYTF; CDR3nt: TGTGCCAGCTCACCATCAGGGAGGGGTGGCTACACCTTC
v_gene: TRBV30; abundance: -; j_gene: TRBJ1-5; d_gene: TRBD1; CDR3aa: CAWSGRQGGGNQPQHF; CDR3nt: TGTGCCTGGAGTGGTCGACAGGGAGGAGGCAATCAGCCCCAGCATTTT
v_gene: TRBV28; abundance: -; j_gene: TRBJ1-1; d_gene: -; CDR3aa: CASRDRTEAFF; CDR3nt: TGTGCCAGCAGGGACAGAACTGAAGCTTTCTTT
v_gene: TRBV5-1; abundance: -; j_gene: TRBJ2-5; d_gene: TRBD1; CDR3aa: CASSRGTGAFETQYF; CDR3nt: TGCGCCAGCAGCCGTGGGACAGGGGCTTTTGAGACCCAGTACTTC
v_gene: TRBV7-8; abundance: once; j_gene: TRBJ2-1; d_gene: TRBD2; CDR3aa: CASSLLTSGHYNEQFF; CDR3nt: TGTGCCAGCAGCTTGTTGACTAGCGGACATTACAATGAGCAGTTCTTC
v_gene: TRBV9; abundance: -; j_gene: TRBJ2-1; d_gene: -; CDR3aa: CASSVGGMNEQFF; CDR3nt: TGTGCCAGCAGCGTAGGTGGCATGAATGAGCAGTTCTTC
v_gene: TRBV5-8; abundance: few; j_gene: TRBJ1-4; d_gene: -; CDR3aa: CASSFGRGKLFF; CDR3nt: TGTGCCAGCAGCTTTGGCAGGGGAAAACTGTTTTTT
v_gene: TRBV18; abundance: -; j_gene: TRBJ2-5; d_gene: TRBD2; CDR3aa: CASSPSSGRTPHF; CDR3nt: TGTGCCAGCTCACCGTCTAGCGGGAGAACTCCTCACTTC
v_gene: TRBV7-6; abundance: -; j_gene: TRBJ2-3; d_gene: TRBD1; CDR3aa: CASPTVGQGNSTDTQYF; CDR3nt: TGTGCCAGCCCTACGGTAGGACAGGGGAATAGCACAGATACGCAGTATTTT
v_gene: TRBV19; abundance: -; j_gene: TRBJ1-5; d_gene: -; CDR3aa: CASSIGQGNNQPQHF; CDR3nt: TGTGCCAGTAGTATAGGGCAGGGAAACAATCAGCCCCAGCATTTT
v_gene: TRBV5-5; abundance: -; j_gene: TRBJ2-7; d_gene: -; CDR3aa: CASSHPSDYIYEQYF; CDR3nt: TGTGCCAGCAGTCACCCCTCGGACTACATTTACGAGCAGTACTTC
v_gene: TRBV28; abundance: -; j_gene: TRBJ1-2; d_gene: TRBD1; CDR3aa: CASSLSGTGNYGYTF; CDR3nt: TGTGCCAGCAGTTTATCCGGGACAGGGAACTATGGCTACACCTTC
v_gene: TRBV6-4; abundance: -; j_gene: TRBJ1-1; d_gene: -; CDR3aa: CASSDSGGLAFF; CDR3nt: TGTGCCAGCAGTGACTCCGGGGGGCTTGCTTTCTTT
v_gene: TRBV7-3; abundance: -; j_gene: TRBJ2-2; d_gene: -; CDR3aa: CASSPIEGSGELFF; CDR3nt: TGTGCCAGCAGCCCCATCGAGGGCTCCGGGGAGCTGTTTTTT
v_gene: TRBV5-5; abundance: -; j_gene: TRBJ2-3; d_gene: -; CDR3aa: CASSLGSSLITDTQYF; CDR3nt: TGTGCCAGCAGCTTGGGAAGTAGCCTAATCACAGATACGCAGTATTTT
v_gene: TRBV6-5; abundance: -; j_gene: TRBJ2-7; d_gene: -; CDR3aa: CASSYGQIGAGEQYF; CDR3nt: TGTGCCAGCAGTTACGGACAGATCGGAGCTGGCGAGCAGTACTTC
v_gene: TRBV4-1; abundance: -; j_gene: TRBJ1-2; d_gene: -; CDR3aa: CASSRLTGGYTF; CDR3nt: TGCGCCAGCAGCCGTCTAACAGGTGGCTACACCTTC
v_gene: TRBV3-1/TRBV3-2; abundance: -; j_gene: TRBJ2-2; d_gene: TRBD1; CDR3aa: CASSQVWVRDRGSGELFF; CDR3nt: TGTGCCAGCAGCCAAGTATGGGTGAGGGACAGAGGGTCCGGGGAGCTGTTTTTT
v_gene: TRBV30; abundance: -; j_gene: TRBJ1-6; d_gene: -; CDR3aa: CAWSTGQGSYNSPLHF; CDR3nt: TGTGCCTGGAGTACGGGCCAGGGGAGCTATAATTCACCCCTCCACTTT
v_gene: TRBV6-1; abundance: -; j_gene: TRBJ1-5; d_gene: -; CDR3aa: CASSEVRAGTYSNQPQHF; CDR3nt: TGTGCCAGCAGTGAAGTCCGGGCAGGGACTTATAGCAATCAGCCCCAGCATTTT
v_gene: TRBV7-9; abundance: once; j_gene: TRBJ1-1; d_gene: -; CDR3aa: CASSHNSRTEAFF; CDR3nt: TGTGCCAGCAGCCATAATTCGCGCACTGAAGCTTTCTTT
v_gene: TRBV2; abundance: -; j_gene: TRBJ2-7; d_gene: -; CDR3aa: CASGVDSSTYEQYF; CDR3nt: TGTGCCAGCGGAGTGGACTCCTCCACCTACGAGCAGTACTTC
v_gene: TRBV4-2; abundance: -; j_gene: TRBJ1-4; d_gene: -; CDR3aa: CASSTGTDDEKLFF; CDR3nt: TGTGCCAGCAGCACGGGAACGGACGATGAAAAACTGTTTTTT
v_gene: TRBV11-2; abundance: -; j_gene: TRBJ2-1; d_gene: -; CDR3aa: CASSLVLETRDEQFF; CDR3nt: TGTGCCAGCAGCTTAGTCCTAGAAACCAGGGATGAGCAGTTCTTC
v_gene: TRBV7-9; abundance: -; j_gene: TRBJ2-7; d_gene: -; CDR3aa: CASSLGGPSYEQYF; CDR3nt: TGTGCCAGCAGCTTAGGTGGGCCATCCTACGAGCAGTACTTC
v_gene: TRBV5-8; abundance: -; j_gene: TRBJ2-7; d_gene: -; CDR3aa: CASSLVADTYEQYF; CDR3nt: TGTGCCAGCAGCTTGGTGGCGGATACCTACGAGCAGTACTTC